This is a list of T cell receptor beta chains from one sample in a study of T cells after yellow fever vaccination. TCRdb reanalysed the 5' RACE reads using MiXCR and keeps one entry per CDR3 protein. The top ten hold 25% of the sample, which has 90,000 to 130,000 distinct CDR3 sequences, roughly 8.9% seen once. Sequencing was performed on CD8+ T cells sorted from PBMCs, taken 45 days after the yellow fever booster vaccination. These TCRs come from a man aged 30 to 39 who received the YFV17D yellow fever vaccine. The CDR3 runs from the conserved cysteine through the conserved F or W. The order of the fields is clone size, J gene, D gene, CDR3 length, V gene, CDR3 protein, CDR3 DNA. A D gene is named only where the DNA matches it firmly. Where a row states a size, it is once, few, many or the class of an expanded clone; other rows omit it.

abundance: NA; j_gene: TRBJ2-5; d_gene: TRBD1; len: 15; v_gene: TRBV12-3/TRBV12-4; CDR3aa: CASSPSWTGGLSQYF; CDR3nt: TGTGCCAGCAGCCCCTCCTGGACAGGGGGTCTGTCCCAGTACTTC
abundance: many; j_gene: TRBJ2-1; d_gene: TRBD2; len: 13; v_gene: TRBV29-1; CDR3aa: CSVELAGGNEQFF; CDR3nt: TGCAGCGTTGAACTAGCGGGGGGCAATGAGCAGTTCTTC
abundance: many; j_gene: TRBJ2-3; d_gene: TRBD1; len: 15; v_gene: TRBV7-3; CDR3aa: CASSSATGDKDTQYF; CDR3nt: TGTGCCAGCAGCTCAGCTACAGGGGATAAAGATACGCAGTATTTT
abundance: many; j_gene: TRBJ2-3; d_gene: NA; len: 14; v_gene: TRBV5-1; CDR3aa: CASSPRGGTDTQYF; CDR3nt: TGCGCCAGCAGCCCCCGGGGAGGCACAGATACGCAGTATTTT
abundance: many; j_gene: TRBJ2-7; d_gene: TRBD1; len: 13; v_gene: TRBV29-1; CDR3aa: CSVAGGDLHEQYF; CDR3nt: TGCAGCGTTGCAGGGGGCGATCTCCACGAGCAGTACTTC
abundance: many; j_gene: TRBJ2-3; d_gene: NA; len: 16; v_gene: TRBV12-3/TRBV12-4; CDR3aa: CASSLGSGSSTDTQYF; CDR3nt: TGTGCCAGCAGTTTAGGGTCCGGGTCTAGCACAGATACGCAGTATTTT
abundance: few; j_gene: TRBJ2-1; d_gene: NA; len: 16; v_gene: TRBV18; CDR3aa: CASSPIDTFSYNEQFF; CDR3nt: TGTGCCAGCTCACCAATCGACACCTTCTCCTACAATGAGCAGTTCTTC
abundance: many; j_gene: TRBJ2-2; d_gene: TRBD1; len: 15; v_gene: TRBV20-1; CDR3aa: CSASRGITGSGELFF; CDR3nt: TGCAGTGCTAGCAGGGGGATTACAGGGTCCGGGGAGCTGTTTTTT
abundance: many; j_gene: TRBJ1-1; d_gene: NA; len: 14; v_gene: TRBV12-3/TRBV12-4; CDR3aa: CASSLQGSGTEAFF; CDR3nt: TGTGCCAGCAGTTTACAGGGGTCGGGCACTGAAGCTTTCTTT
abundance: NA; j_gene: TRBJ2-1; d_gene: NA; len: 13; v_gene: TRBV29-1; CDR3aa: CSVYRASYNEQFF; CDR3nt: TGCAGCGTTTACAGGGCCTCCTACAATGAGCAGTTCTTC
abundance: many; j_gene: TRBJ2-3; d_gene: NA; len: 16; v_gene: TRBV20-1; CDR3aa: CSALNSGEGNTDTQYF; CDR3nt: TGCAGTGCTCTGAACTCAGGAGAGGGGAACACAGATACGCAGTATTTT
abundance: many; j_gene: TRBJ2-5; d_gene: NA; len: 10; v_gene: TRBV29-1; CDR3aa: CSVGGETQYF; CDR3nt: TGCAGCGTTGGTGGTGAGACCCAGTACTTC
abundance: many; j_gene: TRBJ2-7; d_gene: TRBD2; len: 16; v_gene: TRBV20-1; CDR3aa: CSARSIGLAETYEQYF; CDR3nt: TGCAGTGCTAGATCTATAGGACTAGCGGAGACCTACGAGCAGTACTTC
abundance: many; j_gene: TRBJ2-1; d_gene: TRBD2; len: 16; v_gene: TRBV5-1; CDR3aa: CASSDDGGGSYNEQFF; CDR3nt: TGCGCCAGCAGCGACGACGGCGGGGGCTCCTACAATGAGCAGTTCTTC
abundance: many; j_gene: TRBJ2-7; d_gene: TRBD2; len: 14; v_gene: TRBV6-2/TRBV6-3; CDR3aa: CATLVAAGDYEQYF; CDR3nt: TGTGCCACCCTGGTGGCAGCGGGGGACTACGAGCAGTACTTC
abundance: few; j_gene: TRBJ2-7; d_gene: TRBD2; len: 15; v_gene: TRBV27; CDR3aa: CASSPLAGGAYEQYF; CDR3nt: TGTGCCAGCAGTCCACTAGCGGGAGGTGCCTACGAGCAGTACTTC
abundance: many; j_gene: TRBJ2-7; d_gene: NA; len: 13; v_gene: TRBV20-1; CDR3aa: CSATDGISYEQYF; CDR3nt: TGCAGTGCGACGGACGGAATCTCCTACGAGCAGTACTTC
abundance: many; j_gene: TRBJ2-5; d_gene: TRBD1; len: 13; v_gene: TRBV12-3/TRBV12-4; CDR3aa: CASSFSRGETQYF; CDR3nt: TGTGCCAGCAGTTTCTCCAGGGGGGAGACCCAGTACTTC
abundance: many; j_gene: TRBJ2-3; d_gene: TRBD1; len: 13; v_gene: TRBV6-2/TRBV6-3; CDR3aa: CASARGLPDTQYF; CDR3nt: TGTGCCAGCGCTAGGGGGCTGCCAGATACGCAGTATTTT
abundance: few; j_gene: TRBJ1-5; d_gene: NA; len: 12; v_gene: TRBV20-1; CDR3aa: CSASPEGQPQHF; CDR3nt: TGCAGTGCTAGCCCGGAGGGACAGCCCCAGCATTTT
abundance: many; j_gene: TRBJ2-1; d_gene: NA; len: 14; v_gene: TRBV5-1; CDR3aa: CASILGTSATEQFF; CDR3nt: TGCGCCAGCATTCTAGGGACCTCCGCCACTGAGCAGTTCTTC
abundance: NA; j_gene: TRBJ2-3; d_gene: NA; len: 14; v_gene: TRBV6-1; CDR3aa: CASSPIAPKDTQYF; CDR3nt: TGTGCCAGCAGTCCTATAGCCCCGAAGGATACGCAGTATTTT
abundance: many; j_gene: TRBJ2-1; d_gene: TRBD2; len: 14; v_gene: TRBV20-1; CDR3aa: CSAISSGQAHEQFF; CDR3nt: TGCAGTGCTATCTCTAGCGGCCAAGCCCATGAGCAGTTCTTC
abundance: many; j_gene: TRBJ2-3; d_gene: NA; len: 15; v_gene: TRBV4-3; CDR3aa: CASSQGRQSTDTQYF; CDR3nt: TGCGCCAGCAGCCAAGGACGCCAGAGCACAGATACGCAGTATTTT
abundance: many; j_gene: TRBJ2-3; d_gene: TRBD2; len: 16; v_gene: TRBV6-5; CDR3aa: CASSYDLAAGPDTQYF; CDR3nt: TGTGCCAGCAGTTATGACCTAGCGGCGGGCCCAGATACGCAGTATTTT
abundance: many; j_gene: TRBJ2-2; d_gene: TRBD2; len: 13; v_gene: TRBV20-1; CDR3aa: CSARGRDTGELFF; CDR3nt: TGCAGTGCTCGAGGGAGGGACACCGGGGAGCTGTTTTTT
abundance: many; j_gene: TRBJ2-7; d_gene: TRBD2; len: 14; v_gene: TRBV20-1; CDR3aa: CSAKGLAGVHEQYF; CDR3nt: TGCAGTGCAAAGGGGCTAGCGGGAGTGCACGAGCAGTACTTC
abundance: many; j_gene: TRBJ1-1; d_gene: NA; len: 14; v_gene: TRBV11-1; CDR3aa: CASSLNVVNTEAFF; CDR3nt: TGTGCCAGCAGCTTAAACGTTGTGAACACTGAAGCTTTCTTT
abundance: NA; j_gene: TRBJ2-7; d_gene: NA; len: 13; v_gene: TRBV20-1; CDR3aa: CIARRLLSYEQYF; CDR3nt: TGCATTGCTAGAAGACTTCTTTCCTACGAGCAGTACTTC
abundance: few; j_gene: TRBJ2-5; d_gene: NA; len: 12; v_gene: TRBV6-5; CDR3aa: CASRQTGETQYF; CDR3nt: TGTGCCAGCAGACAGACGGGGGAGACCCAGTACTTC
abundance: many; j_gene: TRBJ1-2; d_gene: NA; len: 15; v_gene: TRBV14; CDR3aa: CASSLVVWSREGYTF; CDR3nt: TGTGCCAGCAGCTTGGTCGTCTGGAGTCGGGAAGGCTACACCTTC
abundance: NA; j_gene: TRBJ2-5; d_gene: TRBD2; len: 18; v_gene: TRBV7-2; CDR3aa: CASSRDTLAGGLGETQYF; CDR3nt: TGTGCCAGCAGCCGAGACACCCTAGCGGGAGGCCTCGGGGAGACCCAGTACTTC
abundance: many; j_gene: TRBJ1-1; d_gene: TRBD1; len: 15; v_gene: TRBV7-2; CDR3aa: CASSPRDRANTEAFF; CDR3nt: TGTGCCAGCAGCCCAAGGGACAGGGCGAACACTGAAGCTTTCTTT
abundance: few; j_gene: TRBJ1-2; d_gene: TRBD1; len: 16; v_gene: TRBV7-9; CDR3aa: CASSFGQAYLNYGYTF; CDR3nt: TGTGCCAGCAGCTTCGGACAGGCCTACCTTAACTATGGCTACACCTTC
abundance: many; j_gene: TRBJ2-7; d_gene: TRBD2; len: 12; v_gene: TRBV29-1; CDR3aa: CSATSENYEQYF; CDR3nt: TGCAGCGCGACTAGCGAGAACTACGAGCAGTACTTC
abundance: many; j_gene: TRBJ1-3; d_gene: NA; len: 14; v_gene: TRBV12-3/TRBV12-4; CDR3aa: CASSARGAGNTIYF; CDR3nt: TGTGCCAGCAGTGCCCGTGGGGCAGGAAACACCATATATTTT
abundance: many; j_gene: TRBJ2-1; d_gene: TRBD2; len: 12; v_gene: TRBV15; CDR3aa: CATRGEKDEQFF; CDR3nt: TGTGCCACCCGGGGGGAAAAGGATGAGCAGTTCTTC
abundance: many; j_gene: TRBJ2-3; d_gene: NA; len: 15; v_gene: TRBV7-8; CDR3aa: CASSSIPSQSDTQYF; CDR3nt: TGTGCCAGCAGCTCTATCCCCAGTCAGTCAGATACGCAGTATTTT
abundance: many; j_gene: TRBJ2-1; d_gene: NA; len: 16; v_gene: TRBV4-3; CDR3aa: CASSQEETASYNEQFF; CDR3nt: TGCGCCAGCAGCCAAGAAGAAACGGCTTCCTACAATGAGCAGTTCTTC
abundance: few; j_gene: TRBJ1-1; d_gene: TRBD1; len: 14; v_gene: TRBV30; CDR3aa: CAWREGRGLTEAFF; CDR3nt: TGTGCCTGGAGAGAGGGCAGGGGGCTTACTGAAGCTTTCTTT
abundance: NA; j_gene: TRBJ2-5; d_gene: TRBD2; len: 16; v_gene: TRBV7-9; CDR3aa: CASSFTSGREQETQYF; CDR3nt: TGTGCCAGCAGCTTTACTAGCGGGAGAGAACAAGAGACCCAGTACTTC
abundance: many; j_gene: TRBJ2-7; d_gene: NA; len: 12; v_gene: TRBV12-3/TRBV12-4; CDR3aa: CASSFASYEQYF; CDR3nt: TGTGCCAGCAGTTTCGCCAGCTACGAGCAGTACTTC
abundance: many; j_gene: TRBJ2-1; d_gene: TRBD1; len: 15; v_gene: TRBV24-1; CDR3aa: CATSDSRTGPNEQFF; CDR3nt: TGTGCCACCAGTGATTCCAGGACAGGGCCCAATGAGCAGTTCTTC
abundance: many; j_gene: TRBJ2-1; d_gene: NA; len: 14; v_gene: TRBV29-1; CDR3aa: CSERGLQNTNEQFF; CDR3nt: TGCAGCGAGAGGGGACTTCAGAATACCAATGAGCAGTTCTTC
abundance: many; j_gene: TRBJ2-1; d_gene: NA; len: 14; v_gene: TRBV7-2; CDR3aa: CASSLEANNDEQFF; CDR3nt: TGTGCCAGCAGCCTAGAAGCAAATAACGATGAGCAGTTCTTC
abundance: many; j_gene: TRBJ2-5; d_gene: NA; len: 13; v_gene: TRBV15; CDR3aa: CATSGGFQETQYF; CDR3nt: TGTGCCACCAGCGGGGGTTTTCAAGAGACCCAGTACTTC
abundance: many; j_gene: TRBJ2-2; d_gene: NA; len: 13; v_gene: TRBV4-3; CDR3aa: CASSLLSAGELFF; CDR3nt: TGCGCCAGCAGCCTATTGAGCGCCGGGGAGCTGTTTTTT
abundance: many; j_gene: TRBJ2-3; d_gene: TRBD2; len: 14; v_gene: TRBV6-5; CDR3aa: CASSLGLATDTQYF; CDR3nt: TGTGCCAGCAGTTTGGGACTAGCGACAGATACGCAGTATTTT
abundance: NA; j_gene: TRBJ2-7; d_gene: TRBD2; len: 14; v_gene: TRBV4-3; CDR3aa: CASSQAGGEGEQYF; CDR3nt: TGCGCCAGCAGCCAAGCTGGTGGGGAGGGTGAGCAGTACTTC
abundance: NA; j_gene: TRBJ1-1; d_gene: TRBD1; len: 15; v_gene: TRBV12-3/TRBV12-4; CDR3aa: CASRPDRGGYTEAFF; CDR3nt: TGTGCCAGCAGGCCAGACAGGGGGGGGTACACTGAAGCTTTCTTT
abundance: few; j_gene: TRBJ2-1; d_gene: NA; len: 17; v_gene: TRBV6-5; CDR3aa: CASSYSARVSSYNEQFF; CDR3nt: TGTGCCAGCAGTTACTCCGCCAGGGTAAGCTCCTACAATGAGCAGTTCTTC